This TCR beta chain was captured in a study of OX40 agonist ivuxolimab in advanced cancers. This clone was picked up a small number of times. Here immunoSEQ multiplex PCR was the method, and the copy in TCRdb shows in-frame clones only, minus some. The sample holds approximately 74,000 clones, approximately 92% seen once. The germline V gene has CDR1 MDHEN and CDR2 SYDVKM. CDR3 length: 13 residues. With 3 bases removed from V and 8 bases from J, the gap between germline ends came to 13 bases. Sequences were derived from CD4+ or CD8+ T cells sorted from blood, sampled in a trial of the OX40 agonist ivuxolimab. This receptor was obtained from an adult with an advanced solid tumor such as melanoma, head and neck, liver or kidney cancer. The chain uses TRBV28 and TRBJ1-2; possible D gene TRBD1, 5 bases. CDR3 DNA: TGTGCCAGCAGTTTGCTGACAGACGAGGGCTACACCTTC. Encoded protein: CASSLLTDEGYTF.